The 30 T cell receptor beta chains presented below share a single source sample, sequenced in a study of blood T cell repertoires in COVID-19. Measured with immunoSEQ multiplex PCR; TCRdb has only the in-frame clones, and not every one. The sample lists about 440,000 clones; about 85% were seen once. Sequencing was done on a sample of PBMCs or T cells enriched from blood (not recorded which). These receptors were obtained from a young woman with acute COVID-19.

This clone has only a few counts. This chain joins TRBV6-2 or TRBV6-3 and TRBJ1-2, with D possibly TRBD1 on 6 matching bases. The ends were cut back, 6 bases at V and 2 bases at J, with 10 bases in the middle. CDR1 is MNHEY and CDR2 is SVGEGT in the germline V gene. The CDR3 runs to 13 residues. In DNA, the CDR3 is TGTGCCAGCAGCCCTGGACAGAACTATGGCTACACCTTC. Translation: CASSPGQNYGYTF.

The rearrangement joins TRBV10-2 to TRBJ2-2, with D uncertain. CDR3 length: 13 residues. V lost 0 bases, J lost 6 bases, and 5 bases lay in between. Germline values: CDR1 WSHSY, CDR2 SAAADI. The CDR3 nucleotides are TGCGCCAGCAGTGAGTCCCTAGCCGGGGAGCTGTTTTTT. Protein: CASSESLAGELFF.

The sample holds one count of this clone. V is TRBV18 and J is TRBJ1-1; possible D gene TRBD1, 5 bases. The CDR3 consists of 13 residues. CDR1 is KGHSH and CDR2 is LQKENI in the germline V gene. V lost 5 bases and J 1 base, leaving 8 bases between the germline ends. CDR3 nucleotide sequence: TGTGCCAGCTCAGACGACAGGAACACTGAAGCTTTCTTT. Protein product: CASSDDRNTEAFF.

This chain connects TRBV5-1 to TRBJ2-3; the D gene is possibly TRBD2 (6 bases). The CDR3 spans 16 residues. Germline V gene lookup returns CDR1 SGHRS and CDR2 YFSETQ. The V end lost 1 base, the J end lost 0 bases, and 12 bases lay between the germline ends. Written as DNA, the CDR3 is TGCGCCAGCAGCTTGACGGGGAGGTACAGCACAGATACGCAGTATTTT. It yields the protein CASSLTGRYSTDTQYF.

The count of this clone is one. The chain joins TRBV6-6 to TRBJ1-2; D unclear. V gave up 0 bases and J gave up 2 bases, with 10 bases separating them. The CDR3 has 15 amino acids. Germline V gene sequence: CDR1 MNHNY, CDR2 SVGAGI (reference sequence). The CDR3 loop is CASSYSERINYGYTF. As DNA, the CDR3 is TGTGCCAGCAGTTACTCAGAGCGAATCAACTATGGCTACACCTTC.

The chain employs TRBV7-2 and TRBJ1-6; no clear D gene. V gave up 6 bases and J gave up 18 bases, with 18 bases separating them. Germline V gene sequence: CDR1 SGHTA, CDR2 FQGNSA. CDR3 length: 12 amino acids. In nucleotides, the CDR3 is TGTGCCAGCAGTCGACCCGGTCGTGCGGCCCACTTT. It specifies CASSRPGRAAHF.

The rearrangement joins TRBV2 to TRBJ1-3; 7 positions agree with TRBD1. V lost 4 bases and J lost 0; bases outside the gene matches: 3. The V gene's germline CDR1 is SNHLY and CDR2 FYNNEI. CDR3 size: 15 residues. CDR3 nucleotide sequence: TGTGCCAGCAGTGCAGGGGGATCCTCTGGAAACACCATATATTTT. Translation gives CASSAGGSSGNTIYF.

This chain uses TRBV5-5 with TRBJ2-1, with a tentative D call TRBD2 (6 bases). Trimming removed 2 bases from V and 3 bases from J, with 15 bases in between. The germline V gene has CDR1 SGHKS and CDR2 YYEKEE (reference sequence). This CDR3 is built from 16 residues. CDR3: CASSLPAGSFYNEQFF. CDR3 coding DNA: TGTGCCAGCAGCTTACCGGCGGGGAGCTTCTACAATGAGCAGTTCTTC.

This chain joins TRBV5-5 and TRBJ1-1; no clear D. The germline CDR1 and CDR2 sequences are SGHKS and YYEKEE (reference sequence). This CDR3 has 12 residues. Trimming stripped 1 base from V and 3 bases from J, with 4 bases between. The CDR3 spells CASSLQDTEAFF. CDR3 bases: TGTGCCAGCAGCTTGCAGGACACTGAAGCTTTCTTT.

This chain joins TRBV5-6 and TRBJ1-3; the D gene is possibly TRBD1 (5 bases). The germline V gene has CDR1 SGHDT and CDR2 YYEEEE. There are 15 residues in the CDR3. The V end lost 3 bases, the J end lost 0 bases, and 10 bases lay between the germline ends. CDR3 protein: CASSSDDSSGNTIYF. In DNA form, the CDR3 reads TGTGCCAGCAGCTCGGACGACAGCTCTGGAAACACCATATATTTT. The complete variable domain, with remaining parts taken from reference TRBV5-6 and TRBJ1-3, reads DAGVTQSPTHLIKTRGQQVTLRCSPKSGHDTVSWYQQALGQGPQFIFQYYEEEERQRGNFPDRFSGHQFPNYSSELNVNALLLGDSALYLCASSSDDSSGNTIYFGEGSWLTVV.

In this sample, this clone turned up a few times. The V call is TRBV14, the J call TRBJ2-7; 12 bases are shared with TRBD2. Germline values: CDR1 SGHDN, CDR2 FVKESK. The V and J ends lost 1 base and 0 bases, in that order; junction bases with no gene match: 4. The CDR3 totals 17 residues. The DNA for the CDR3 is TGTGCCAGCAGCCAAGTCTCTAGCGGGAGGGCCTCCTACGAGCAGTACTTC. Its protein is CASSQVSSGRASYEQYF.

V and J are TRBV9 and TRBJ1-3, with a weak D call TRBD1 (5 bases). Germline assignment: CDR1 SGDLS and CDR2 YYNGEE. This CDR3 contains 14 residues. The germline V and J ends were trimmed by 5 bases and 3 bases, with 12 bases remaining between them. The CDR3 DNA reads TGTGCCAGCAGAGGGGATTCGGGTGGAAACACCATATATTTT. It translates to CASRGDSGGNTIYF.

This clone showed up just once. Other nucleotide sequences in the sample specify the same CDR3. The chain employs TRBV5-1 and TRBJ2-7; 7 bases are shared with TRBD1. This CDR3 contains 14 residues. Germline CDR1 is SGHRS and CDR2 is YFSETQ. With V trimmed by 2 bases and J by 3 bases, 5 bases remained unmatched. CDR3 sequence reads: CASSLSGTDYEQYF. CDR3 bases: TGCGCCAGCAGCTTATCCGGGACAGACTACGAGCAGTACTTC.

This rearrangement joins TRBV20-1 to TRBJ2-7; possible D gene TRBD2, 5 bases. V lost 3 bases and J lost 3, with 12 bases in between. The germline V gene has CDR1 DFQATT and CDR2 SNEGSKA (reference sequence). This CDR3 region has 13 residues. CDR3 coding DNA: TGCAGTGCTAGTCCGGGGTTTGGCTACGAGCAGTACTTC. This translates into CSASPGFGYEQYF.

J is TRBJ1-6 and V is TRBV7-8; 8 nucleotides match TRBD1. V dropped 6 bases and J dropped 10; count of bases not matched to a gene: 5. CDR1 SGHVS and CDR2 FQNEAQ come from the germline V gene. The CDR3 consists of 13 residues. CDR3 coding DNA: TGTGCCAGCAGGACAGGGGTAGGATCACCCCTCCACTTT. Amino acids: CASRTGVGSPLHF.

The chain has TRBV7-2 and TRBJ2-1, with 8 bases lining up with TRBD2. The CDR3 contains 16 residues. The germline CDR1 and CDR2 sequences are SGHTA and FQGNSA. The V segment lost 2 bases and the J segment 4 bases; nucleotides outside the gene matches: 7. The CDR3 DNA reads TGTGCCAGCAGCTTATTAGCGGGGCAACTGTACAATGAGCAGTTCTTC. Translation gives CASSLLAGQLYNEQFF.

The V and J genes are TRBV7-9 and TRBJ1-1, with 10 bases identical to TRBD1. CDR3 length: 15 residues. Trimming cost V 4 bases and J 0 bases; bases outside gene matches: 2. Germline V gene lookup returns CDR1 SEHNR and CDR2 FQNEAQ (reference sequence). This chain's CDR3 is CASSWTGGMNTEAFF. In DNA form, the CDR3 reads TGTGCCAGCAGCTGGACAGGGGGAATGAACACTGAAGCTTTCTTT.

The chain uses TRBV6-5 and TRBJ1-5; D is uncertain. Trimming shortened V by 0 bases and J by 1 base, and 7 bases separated the two germline ends. Germline V gene sequence: CDR1 MNHEY, CDR2 SVGAGI. CDR3 length equals 15 residues. The CDR3 region has the DNA TGTGCCAGCAGTTACTCGTCCGGGAGCAATCAGCCCCAGCATTTT. It specifies CASSYSSGSNQPQHF.

The chain is built from TRBV19 and TRBJ2-2; D might be TRBD2 (6 bases). There are 15 residues in the CDR3. From germline, CDR1 is LNHDA and CDR2 SQIVND (reference sequence). V was cut by 3 bases and J by 3 bases, with 11 bases left in between. CDR3 nucleotide sequence: TGTGCCAGTAGTATCGGAGGGACTCACACCGGGGAGCTGTTTTTT. This gives the protein CASSIGGTHTGELFF.

Note on this clone: One end of the junction does not line up with germline, which may come from a read error. This rearrangement joins TRBV7-8 to TRBJ2-3; 11 bases match TRBD1. Germline loops: CDR1 SGHVS, CDR2 FQNEAQ. This CDR3 is 15 amino acids long. The CDR3 sequence is CASSGQGAATETQYF. The CDR3 region has the DNA TGTGCCAGCAGCGGACAGGGGGCCGCCACAGAAACGCAGTATTTT.

This sequence joins TRBV4-1 and TRBJ2-7; 10 nucleotides match TRBD1. This CDR3 has 15 amino acids. J gave up 3 bases and V 4 bases, and 6 bases lay outside the gene matches. Looked up from germline, CDR1 is MGHRA and CDR2 is YSYEKL. CDR3 in amino acids: CASSLTGTGDYEQYF. The CDR3, as DNA: TGCGCCAGCAGCCTAACCGGGACAGGGGACTACGAGCAGTACTTC.

The chain recombines TRBV19 with TRBJ1-1; D not resolved. The CDR3 sequence is 11 residues long. V lost 10 bases, J lost 3 bases, and 9 bases lay in between. CDR1 LNHDA and CDR2 SQIVND come from the germline V gene (reference sequence). CDR3 sequence reads: CATCGDTEAFF. The CDR3, as DNA: TGTGCCACTTGCGGGGACACTGAAGCTTTCTTT.

J is TRBJ2-1 and V is TRBV14; TRBD2 aligns across 9 bases. CDR1 and CDR2 (germline): SGHDN, FVKESK. This CDR3 comprises 17 residues. J lost 0 bases, V lost 3 bases, and 6 bases had no gene match. This chain's CDR3 is CASSHNRRGGSYNEQFF. The CDR3, as DNA: TGTGCCAGCAGCCATAATCGGCGGGGGGGCTCCTACAATGAGCAGTTCTTC.

The chain recombines TRBV18 with TRBJ2-1; 7 nucleotides line up with TRBD2. Per germline, CDR1 KGHSH and CDR2 LQKENI. Trimming at V came to 6 bases and at J to 4 bases, leaving 6 bases not matched to a gene. CDR3 size: 14 residues. DNA for the CDR3: TGTGCCAGCTCTCCAGCGGGGAAGTACAATGAGCAGTTCTTC. Its protein is CASSPAGKYNEQFF.

This sequence joins TRBV29-1 and TRBJ1-2; TRBD1 aligns across 10 bases. V dropped 4 bases and J dropped 4; count of bases not matched to a gene: 6. The CDR3 loop spans 14 amino acids. Germline assignment: CDR1 SQVTM and CDR2 ANQGSEA. CDR3 nucleotide sequence: TGCAGCGTTGGAACGGACAGGGGGGCCTATGGCTACACCTTC. It translates to CSVGTDRGAYGYTF. The complete variable domain, with remaining parts taken from reference TRBV29-1 and TRBJ1-2, reads SAVISQKPSRDICQRGTSLTIQCQVDSQVTMMFWYRQQPGQSLTLIATANQGSEATYESGFVIDKFPISRPNLTFSTLTVSNMSPEDSSIYLCSVGTDRGAYGYTFGSGTRLTVV.

The V and J genes are TRBV14 and TRBJ2-7; D is perhaps TRBD1 (6 bases). The germline V gene encodes CDR1 SGHDN and CDR2 FVKESK. Trimming left V 1 base short and J 0 bases short, with 10 bases between. The CDR3 covers 15 residues. The CDR3 nucleotides read TGTGCCAGCAGCCAAGGGTCAGGGGTCTCCTACGAGCAGTACTTC. Protein: CASSQGSGVSYEQYF.

The chain uses TRBV10-1 and TRBJ1-1; perhaps TRBD1 as D (6 bases). Germline-derived CDR1 and CDR2 are WNHNN and SYGVQD (reference sequence). The CDR3 runs 13 residues. V lost 8 bases and J 4 bases, leaving 14 bases between the germline ends. CDR3: CASGLTGSTEAFF. CDR3 coding DNA: TGCGCCAGCGGCTTGACAGGCTCCACTGAAGCTTTCTTT.

This chain links TRBV7-8 with TRBJ2-5, with D maybe TRBD2 (6 bases). CDR1 SGHVS and CDR2 FQNEAQ come from the germline V gene. V lost 5 bases and J 6 bases, leaving 19 bases between the germline ends. The CDR3 runs 15 residues. The CDR3 is CASSQRETREKTQYF. CDR3 nucleotide sequence: TGTGCCAGCAGCCAACGGGAGACTCGGGAGAAGACCCAGTACTTC.

This clone showed up just once. The gene calls are TRBV7-2 and TRBJ2-7; the match to TRBD1 covers 7 bases. The J segment lost 5 bases and the V segment lost 5 bases, leaving 6 bases of the junction unmatched. CDR1 is SGHTA and CDR2 is FQGNSA in the germline V gene. This CDR3 comprises 13 residues. Written as DNA, the CDR3 is TGTGCCAGCAGCCGCATACAGGGGAACGAGCAGTACTTC. Amino acid sequence: CASSRIQGNEQYF.

The genes are TRBV7-9 and TRBJ1-5, with D perhaps TRBD1 (6 bases). This CDR3 contains 14 residues. V was clipped by 2 bases and J by 5 bases, with 10 bases between them. Per the germline V gene, CDR1 is SEHNR and CDR2 is FQNEAQ (reference sequence). Here the CDR3 DNA reads TGTGCCAGCAGCTTATCCAGGGGTGATCAGCCCCAGCATTTT. Protein sequence: CASSLSRGDQPQHF. The full variable domain, rest sourced from reference TRBV7-9 and TRBJ1-5, is DTGVSQNPRHKITKRGQNVTFRCDPISEHNRLYWYRQTLGQGPEFLTYFQNEAQLEKSRLLSDRFSAERPKGSFSTLEIQRTEQGDSAMYLCASSLSRGDQPQHFGDGTRLSIL.